This passage covers 3 T cell receptor beta chains from one sample sequenced in a study of blood T cell repertoires in COVID-19. The data were produced by immunoSEQ multiplex PCR, yet TCRdb's version contains in-frame clones alone and is incomplete. The table records roughly 46,000 clones, around 87% of them present only once. Sequenced: PBMCs or T cells enriched from blood (not recorded which). The receptors were sampled from a woman in her forties or fifties who had recovered from COVID-19.

The chain couples TRBV29-1 to TRBJ2-7; tentative D call: TRBD2 (5 bases). CDR1 and CDR2 (germline): SQVTM, ANQGSEA. This CDR3 has 14 amino acids. V was shortened by 6 bases and J by 3 bases, with 18 bases between the two germline ends. For the CDR3, the DNA is TGCAGCGTGGCCCCCGATAGCGTAAACTACGAGCAGTACTTC. This encodes CSVAPDSVNYEQYF.

This chain uses TRBV4-3 with TRBJ2-1, with D unclear. The germline V gene encodes CDR1 LGHNA and CDR2 YSLEER. This CDR3 is built from 13 residues. The ends were cut back, 2 bases at V and 6 bases at J, with 8 bases in the middle. The CDR3 loop reads CASSQKRSNEQFF. CDR3 DNA: TGCGCCAGCAGCCAAAAGCGTTCCAATGAGCAGTTCTTC.

The gene calls are TRBV6-5 and TRBJ1-1, with D tentatively TRBD1 (5 bases). The CDR3 contains 14 residues. Germline-derived CDR1 and CDR2 are MNHEY and SVGAGI. V was pared by 1 base and J by 6 bases, with 12 bases between. CDR3 region: CASSYLVPGAEAFF. The CDR3 bases are TGTGCCAGCAGTTACTTAGTCCCGGGGGCTGAAGCTTTCTTT.